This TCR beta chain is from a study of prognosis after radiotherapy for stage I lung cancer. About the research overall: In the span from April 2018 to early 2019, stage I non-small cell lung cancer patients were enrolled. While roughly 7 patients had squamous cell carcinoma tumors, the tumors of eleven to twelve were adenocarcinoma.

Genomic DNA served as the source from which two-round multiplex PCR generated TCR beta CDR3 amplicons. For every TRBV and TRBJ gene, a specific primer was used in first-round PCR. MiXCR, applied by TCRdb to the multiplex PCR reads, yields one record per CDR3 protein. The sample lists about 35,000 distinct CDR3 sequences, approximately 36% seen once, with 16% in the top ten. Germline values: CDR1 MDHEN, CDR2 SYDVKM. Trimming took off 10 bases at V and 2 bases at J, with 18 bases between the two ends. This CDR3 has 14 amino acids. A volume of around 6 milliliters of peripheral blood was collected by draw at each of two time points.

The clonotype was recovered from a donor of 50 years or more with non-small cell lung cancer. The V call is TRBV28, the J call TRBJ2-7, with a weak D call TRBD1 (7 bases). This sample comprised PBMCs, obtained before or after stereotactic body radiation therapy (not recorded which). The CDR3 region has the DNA TGTGCCACCCTAAGCGGGCAGGGGGCCTACGAGCAGTACTTC. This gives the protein CATLSGQGAYEQYF. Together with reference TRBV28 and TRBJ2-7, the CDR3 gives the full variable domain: DVKVTQSSRYLVKRTGEKVFLECVQDMDHENMFWYRQDPGLGLRLIYFSYDVKMKEKGDIPEGYSVSREKKERFSLILESASTNQTSMYLCATLSGQGAYEQYFGPGTRLTVT.